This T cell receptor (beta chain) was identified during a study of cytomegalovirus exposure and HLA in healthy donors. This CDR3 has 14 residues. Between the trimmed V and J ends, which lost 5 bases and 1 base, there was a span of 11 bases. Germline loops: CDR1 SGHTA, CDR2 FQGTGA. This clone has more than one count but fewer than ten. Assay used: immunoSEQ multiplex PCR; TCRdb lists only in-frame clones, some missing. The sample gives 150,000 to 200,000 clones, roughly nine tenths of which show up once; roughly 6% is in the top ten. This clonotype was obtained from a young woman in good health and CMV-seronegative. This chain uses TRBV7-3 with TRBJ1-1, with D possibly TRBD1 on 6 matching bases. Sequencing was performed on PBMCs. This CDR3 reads CASSPMGANTEAFF. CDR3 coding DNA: TGTGCCAGCAGCCCGATGGGGGCGAACACTGAAGCTTTCTTT.